The rows below give T cell receptor beta chains drawn from one sample of a study of stem cell transplantation in POMP-related autoinflammatory disease. The method was immunoSEQ multiplex PCR; TCRdb's version includes in-frame clones alone and lacks a portion of them. The data show tens of thousands of clones, 82% seen once. This specimen consisted of CD4+ T cells from PBMCs, obtained before stem cell transplantation. The receptors were sampled from a human donor with POMP-related autoinflammation and immune dysregulation (PRAID). The CDR3 runs from the conserved cysteine through the conserved F or W. A D gene is named only where the DNA matches it firmly. Some rows mark clone size as missing; the rest say once, few, many or name a class of expanded clone.

d_call	v_call	j_call	clone_size	cdr3_nt	cdr3_aa
NA	TRBV5-3	TRBJ1-1	NA	TGTGCCAGAAGCTTGCTGGCCCAAGGGATGAACACTGAAGCTTTCTTT	CARSLLAQGMNTEAFF
NA	TRBV11-3	TRBJ1-6	once	TGTGCCAGCAGCTTTGGGCCTTCACCCCTCCACTTT	CASSFGPSPLHF
TRBD2	TRBV19	TRBJ2-3	NA	TGTGCCAGTAATAGCGGGAGTAACACAGATACGCAGTATTTT	CASNSGSNTDTQYF
NA	TRBV19	TRBJ1-2	NA	TGTGCCAGTAGTATGAACAGCCCTCTACGGGGCTACACCTTC	CASSMNSPLRGYTF
NA	TRBV18	TRBJ1-4	NA	TGTGCCAGCTCACCGACGGTCAATAATGAAAAACTGTTTTTT	CASSPTVNNEKLFF
NA	TRBV7-2	TRBJ1-5	NA	TGTGCCAGCAGCTTAGGATCAGGAGCTATATATAGCAATCAGCCCCAGCATTTT	CASSLGSGAIYSNQPQHF
TRBD2	TRBV27	TRBJ2-5	NA	TGTGCCAGCTCAAAGCGGGGAGTGTACCAAGAGACCCAGTACTTC	CASSKRGVYQETQYF
NA	TRBV5-1	TRBJ2-5	NA	TGCGCCAGCAGCAAGGACAGGGAGGGGGAGACCCAGTACTTC	CASSKDREGETQYF
NA	TRBV10-3	TRBJ2-1	once	TGTGCCATCAGTGTTACCCAGGGGAATGAGCAGTTCTTC	CAISVTQGNEQFF
NA	TRBV7-6	TRBJ2-2	NA	TGTGCCAGCAGCCCCAGGCAGGGGATGAACACCGGGGAGCTGTTTTTT	CASSPRQGMNTGELFF
TRBD2	TRBV7-3	TRBJ2-1	NA	TGTGCCAGCAGCTTAATTACTAGCGGGATGGGCAGTGAGCAGTTCTTC	CASSLITSGMGSEQFF
TRBD2	TRBV5-4	TRBJ2-3	NA	TGTGCCAGCAGCTTGGGGGCTAGCGGGAGGGCCGCAGATACGCAGTATTTT	CASSLGASGRAADTQYF
TRBD1	TRBV27	TRBJ1-2	few	TGTGCCAGCAGTTCACGGACAGGGATTTATGGCTACACCTTC	CASSSRTGIYGYTF
NA	TRBV5-1	TRBJ2-7	NA	TGCGCCAGCAGCTTGGCCCTTCGGCAGGACGCCTACGAGCAGTACTTC	CASSLALRQDAYEQYF
TRBD2	TRBV11-2	TRBJ2-2	few	TGTGCCAGCAGCCTAGCGGGCCAACTAGCGGGAGTCGGGGAGCTGTTTTTT	CASSLAGQLAGVGELFF
NA	TRBV7-9	TRBJ1-1	NA	TGTGCCAGCAGCTACCGTTTGGATGGAGACACTGAAGCTTTCTTT	CASSYRLDGDTEAFF
TRBD1	TRBV6-6	TRBJ1-1	NA	TGTGCCGGGGGTGGGACAGGGGCCCCGGGCACTGAAGCTTTCTTT	CAGGGTGAPGTEAFF
NA	TRBV28	TRBJ2-4	NA	TGTGCCAGCAGTTTCCCCCGACGGGCGGAGGGCATTCAGTACTTC	CASSFPRRAEGIQYF
NA	TRBV7-6	TRBJ2-1	once	TGTGCCAGCAGCCTACAGGGCGGGAGTGTGCAGTTCTTC	CASSLQGGSVQFF
NA	TRBV7-9	TRBJ2-2	NA	TGTGCCAGCAGCCCCCCCATGTACGATGTGAACACCGGGGAGCTGTTTTTT	CASSPPMYDVNTGELFF
NA	TRBV29-1	TRBJ1-3	NA	TGCAGCGCATCACAGGGCCTGGGGATTATACCCATATATTTT	CSASQGLGIIPIYF
NA	TRBV5-1	TRBJ2-4	NA	TGCGCCAGCAGCTTGGAGGTCCCGGATGGCAAAAACATTCAGTACTTC	CASSLEVPDGKNIQYF
TRBD1	TRBV19	TRBJ1-5	NA	TGTGCCAGTAGTCCGAGCAACAGGGGTCAAGGAAGCAATCAGCCCCAGCATTTT	CASSPSNRGQGSNQPQHF
TRBD1	TRBV5-4	TRBJ2-3	NA	TGTGCCAGCAGCTTCCAGGGGGTTAGGGCAGATACGCAGTATTTT	CASSFQGVRADTQYF
NA	TRBV7-3	TRBJ1-1	NA	TGTGCCAGCAGCCCCGGCGTGGGCACTGAAGCTTTCTTT	CASSPGVGTEAFF
NA	TRBV5-4	TRBJ2-7	NA	TGTGCCAGCAGCTTGGGGCGAGCGGGCGAATACGAGCAGTACTTC	CASSLGRAGEYEQYF
TRBD1	TRBV7-2	TRBJ1-2	NA	TGTGCCAGCAGCTTAGCCCGGACAGGGTATGGCTACACCTTC	CASSLARTGYGYTF
NA	TRBV6-1	TRBJ2-1	NA	TGTGCCAGCAGTGAAATGGTGACTAGTCCCTCCTACAATGAGCAGTTCTTC	CASSEMVTSPSYNEQFF
NA	TRBV7-8	TRBJ1-2	once	TGTGCCAGCAGCTTACAGGGTGAGGGGGGTAGCGGCTACACCTTC	CASSLQGEGGSGYTF
NA	TRBV27	TRBJ1-2	NA	TGTGCCAGCAGTCCACACCCGGGGACGGTGAACTATGGCTACACCTTC	CASSPHPGTVNYGYTF
TRBD1	TRBV30	TRBJ1-5	medium-sized	TGTGCCTGGAGTGTACGGCGACAGGGGGACCAGCCCCAGCATTTT	CAWSVRRQGDQPQHF
NA	TRBV30	TRBJ1-2	NA	TGTGCCTGGAGGGGGGCTCCCTATGGCTACACCTTC	CAWRGAPYGYTF
NA	TRBV9	TRBJ1-1	NA	TGTGCCAGCAGCGTAGCCGACAAGCAGACCATGAACACTGAAGCTTTCTTT	CASSVADKQTMNTEAFF